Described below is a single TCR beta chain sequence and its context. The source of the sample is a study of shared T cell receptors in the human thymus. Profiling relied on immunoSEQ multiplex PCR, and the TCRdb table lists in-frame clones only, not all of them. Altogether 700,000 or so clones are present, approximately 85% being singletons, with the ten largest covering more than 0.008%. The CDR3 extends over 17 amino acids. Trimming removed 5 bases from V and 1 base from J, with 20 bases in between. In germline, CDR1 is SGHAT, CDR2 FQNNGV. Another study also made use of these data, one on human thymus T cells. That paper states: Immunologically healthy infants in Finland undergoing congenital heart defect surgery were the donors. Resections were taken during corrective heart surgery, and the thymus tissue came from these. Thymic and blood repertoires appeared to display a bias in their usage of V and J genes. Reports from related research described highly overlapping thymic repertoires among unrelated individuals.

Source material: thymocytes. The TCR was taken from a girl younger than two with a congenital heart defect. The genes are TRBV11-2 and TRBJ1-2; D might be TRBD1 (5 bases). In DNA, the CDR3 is TGTGCCAGCAGCGAGATAAGAAGGGGCGAAGGTAACTATGGCTACACCTTC. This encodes CASSEIRRGEGNYGYTF.